What follows are 25 T cell receptor beta chains derived from one specimen sequenced in a study of T cells in Graves' hyperthyroidism and ophthalmopathy. Amplification of TCR beta CDR3 regions used RNA as the template. The HTBI set primed first-round TCR CDR3 RT-PCR. MiXCR, run by TCRdb on the multiplex PCR reads, gives a single entry per CDR3 protein. The sample has 600,000 or so distinct CDR3 sequences; under 60% are singletons. The sequencing input was peripheral blood or thyroid tissue (not recorded which). These receptors were obtained from a woman aged 18-29 years with Graves' hyperthyroidism.

In this sample, this clonotype turned up once. An end of the junction differs from the germline gene, which may be a read error. This chain links TRBV7-3 with TRBJ2-5; D remains unclear. Looked up from germline, CDR1 is SGHTA and CDR2 is FQGTGA. This CDR3 comprises 13 residues. The CDR3 reads CASSPDGEETQYF. The CDR3 region has the DNA TGCGCCAGCAGCCCCGACGGAGAAGAGACCCAGTACTTC.

This clonotype has ten or more counts. This sequence joins TRBV2 and TRBJ1-1, with D uncertain. The germline V and J ends were trimmed by 7 bases and 1 base, with 16 bases remaining between them. Germline loops: CDR1 SNHLY, CDR2 FYNNEI. This CDR3 contains 15 residues. The CDR3 DNA follows: TGTGCCAGCAAGCCTCAGGTTGCGGCGAACACTGAAGCTTTCTTT. Translation: CASKPQVAANTEAFF.

This clonotype was seen a few times. The genes are TRBV11-3 and TRBJ1-1; TRBD1 might be the D (5 bases). With 0 bases removed from V and 8 bases from J, the gap between germline ends came to 13 bases. Germline V CDR1 and CDR2: SGHNT, YENEEA. This CDR3 has 14 amino acids. CDR3: CASSLDRDELEAFF. Written as DNA, the CDR3 is TGTGCCAGCAGCTTAGACAGGGACGAACTCGAAGCTTTCTTT.

The chain is built from TRBV6-1 and TRBJ1-1, with TRBD1 as a possible D gene (6 bases). The CDR3 has 16 amino acids. V was pared by 5 bases and J by 3 bases, with 19 bases between. Germline loops: CDR1 MNHNS, CDR2 SASEGT. The CDR3 reads CASSPGRWGQYTEAFF. For the CDR3, the DNA is TGTGCCAGCAGTCCGGGGAGGTGGGGGCAGTACACTGAAGCTTTCTTT.

A word on this clonotype: With a much larger clone just one base away, this may be a read error. The rearrangement uses TRBV7-8 and TRBJ1-2; D possibly corresponds to TRBD1 (5 bases). Germline loops: CDR1 SGHVS, CDR2 FQNEAQ. This CDR3 region has 16 residues. Trimming pared 4 bases from V and 4 bases from J, leaving 19 bases between. The CDR3 spells CASSSWAGQLSYGYTF. CDR3 sequence (DNA): TGTGCCAGCAGCTCGTGGGCAGGGCAATTGAGCTATGGCTACACCTTC. The whole variable domain, filled in from reference TRBV7-8 and TRBJ1-2, reads GAGVSQSPRYKVAKRGQDVALRCDPISGHVSLFWYQQALGQGPEFLTYFQNEAQLDKSGLPSDRFFAERPEGSVSTLKIQRTQQEDSAVYLCASSSWAGQLSYGYTFGSGTRLTVV.

This clonotype was recorded at least ten times. CDR3 nucleotides: TGTGCCAGCAGCCCCAGGGTGAACACTGAAGCTTTCTTT. Translated, it gives CASSPRVNTEAFF. The V and J genes are TRBV7-3 and TRBJ1-1, with D possibly matching TRBD1 (5 bases). The germline V gene encodes CDR1 SGHTA and CDR2 FQGTGA. The CDR3 extends over 13 amino acids. V lost 5 bases and J lost 0, with 7 bases in between.

This chain joins TRBV20-1 and TRBJ2-7; 13 bases are a match to TRBD2. J lost 7 bases, V lost 7 bases, and 10 bases had no gene match. CDR1 is DFQATT, CDR2 SNEGSKA, per germline (reference sequence). CDR3 length equals 14 residues. The CDR3 region has the DNA TGCAGTGGGGAGCCGGGACTAGCGGGAAAAGAGCAGTACTTC. It is translated as CSGEPGLAGKEQYF.

The V gene is TRBV10-3, the J gene TRBJ1-1, with D possibly TRBD1 on 5 matching bases. V was shortened by 6 bases and J by 7 bases, with 9 bases between the two germline ends. CDR1 ENHRY and CDR2 SYGVKD come from the germline V gene. The CDR3 sequence is 11 residues long. The CDR3 reads CAIRGGGEAFF. The CDR3 bases are TGTGCCATCAGGGGGGGGGGTGAAGCTTTCTTT.

The V call is TRBV2, the J call TRBJ1-5; the D is unclear. V lost 5 bases and J 9 bases, leaving 14 bases between the germline ends. Germline V gene sequence: CDR1 SNHLY, CDR2 FYNNEI. This CDR3 contains 13 residues. The CDR3 coding sequence is TGTGCCAGCAGTAAACAAAGGGAGAGGCCCCAGCATTTT. The encoded protein is CASSKQRERPQHF.

This clonotype was seen a few times. The chain joins TRBV19 to TRBJ1-1, with D unclear. Germline values: CDR1 LNHDA, CDR2 SQIVND (reference sequence). The CDR3 sequence is 14 residues long. V was shortened by 6 bases and J by 3 bases, with 14 bases between the two germline ends. For the CDR3, the DNA is TGTGCCAGTAGCCCCCTGGCGATAGACACTGAAGCTTTCTTT. Residues: CASSPLAIDTEAFF.

In its sample, this clonotype was seen a few times. This rearrangement joins TRBV2 to TRBJ1-5, with a possible D match to TRBD1 (6 bases). Per germline, CDR1 SNHLY and CDR2 FYNNEI. The V end was cut by 6 bases, the J end by 0 bases, with 12 bases between. The CDR3 is 15 amino acids. The CDR3 spells CASSPGQTSNQPQHF. The CDR3 DNA reads TGTGCCAGCAGCCCAGGACAGACTAGCAATCAGCCCCAGCATTTT. The full variable domain, with the rest looked up from reference TRBV2 and TRBJ1-5, is EPEVTQTPSHQVTQMGQEVILRCVPISNHLYFYWYRQILGQKVEFLVSFYNNEISEKSEIFDDQFSVERPDGSNFTLKIRSTKLEDSAMYFCASSPGQTSNQPQHFGDGTRLSIL.

This clonotype has a count of ten or more. The chain uses TRBV19 and TRBJ2-5; possible D gene TRBD2, 5 bases. The germline gives CDR1 LNHDA, CDR2 SQIVND (reference sequence). Trimming pared 3 bases from V and 3 bases from J, leaving 5 bases between. The CDR3 runs 12 residues. The CDR3 region has the DNA TGTGCCAGTAGTATCGGGGAAGAGACCCAGTACTTC. This translates into CASSIGEETQYF.

The gene calls are TRBV15 and TRBJ2-5, with D possibly matching TRBD1 (7 bases). The CDR3 has 15 residues. The germline V and J ends were trimmed by 3 bases and 5 bases, with 16 bases remaining between them. Germline values: CDR1 LNHNV, CDR2 YYDKDF (reference sequence). CDR3 region: CATSRPGGRRETQYF. DNA of the CDR3: TGTGCCACCAGCAGGCCAGGGGGGAGACGGGAGACCCAGTACTTC.

This clonotype was observed at least ten times. The gene calls are TRBV7-2 and TRBJ1-5; D is uncertain. With 3 bases removed from V and 0 bases from J, the gap between germline ends came to 9 bases. The CDR3 has 15 amino acids. CDR1 and CDR2 (germline): SGHTA, FQGNSA. CDR3 bases: TGTGCCAGCAGCTTTCTGGAGGGTAGCAATCAGCCCCAGCATTTT. The encoded protein is CASSFLEGSNQPQHF. Filled out from reference TRBV7-2 and TRBJ1-5, the complete variable domain reads GAGVSQSPSNKVTEKGKDVELRCDPISGHTALYWYRQSLGQGLEFLIYFQGNSAPDKSGLPSDRFSAERTGGSVSTLTIQRTQQEDSAVYLCASSFLEGSNQPQHFGDGTRLSIL.

This clonotype was seen only a few times. The V call is TRBV7-2, the J call TRBJ2-7; TRBD1 or TRBD2 may be the D gene (5 bases each). V dropped 5 bases and J dropped 5 bases, with 16 bases sitting between them. The length of the CDR3 is 14 residues. Germline values: CDR1 SGHTA, CDR2 FQGNSA. CDR3 in DNA: TGTGCCAGCAGCCAAGGCGGCAGGGACCACGAGCAGTACTTC. Protein: CASSQGGRDHEQYF. The full variable domain, its missing parts supplied by reference TRBV7-2 and TRBJ2-7, is GAGVSQSPSNKVTEKGKDVELRCDPISGHTALYWYRQSLGQGLEFLIYFQGNSAPDKSGLPSDRFSAERTGGSVSTLTIQRTQQEDSAVYLCASSQGGRDHEQYFGPGTRLTVT.

Only a few counts were recorded for this clonotype. The rearrangement uses TRBV19 and TRBJ1-1; D is undetermined. The CDR3 runs 12 residues. Germline V gene data show CDR1 as LNHDA and CDR2 as SQIVND (reference sequence). Trimming pared 5 bases from V and 8 bases from J, leaving 12 bases between. CDR3 nucleotides: TGTGCCAGTAGTGTTCGCCTTCAAGAAGCTTTCTTT. Its translation is CASSVRLQEAFF.

This clonotype was counted a few times. The chain joins TRBV4-1 to TRBJ1-1; D is uncertain. Germline CDR1 MGHRA, CDR2 YSYEKL. The V end lost 6 bases, the J end lost 0 bases, and 11 bases lay between the germline ends. The CDR3 length is 14 residues. For the CDR3, the DNA is TGCGCCAGCAGACGAACTCTTATGAACACTGAAGCTTTCTTT. It yields the protein CASRRTLMNTEAFF.

At least ten counts were recorded for this clonotype. This chain connects TRBV24-1 to TRBJ2-5; D not certain. Per germline, CDR1 KGHDR and CDR2 SFDVKD. This CDR3 spans 14 amino acids. The V and J ends lost 4 bases and 5 bases respectively, with 13 bases between them. The CDR3 protein is CATSDTPRVETQYF. In nucleotides, the CDR3 is TGTGCCACCAGTGACACCCCTAGGGTGGAGACCCAGTACTTC.

This clonotype came up many times. This rearrangement joins TRBV29-1 to TRBJ1-2; 8 bases are shared with TRBD1. The J segment lost 6 bases and the V segment lost 6 bases, leaving 6 bases of the junction unmatched. The CDR3 spans 12 residues. Germline V lookup: CDR1 SQVTM, CDR2 ANQGSEA. CDR3 bases: TGCAGCGTCCGTCAGGGGGCCGATGGCTACACCTTC. Translated: CSVRQGADGYTF.

CDR3 sequence (DNA): TGTGCCAGCAGTGATTTATCGGGAGGGCCCAGCACAGATACGCAGTATTTT. Its protein is CASSDLSGGPSTDTQYF. The chain carries TRBV25-1 and TRBJ2-3; TRBD2 matches at 8 bases. CDR3 size: 17 residues. Germline V gives CDR1 MGHDK, CDR2 SYGVNS. V shed 3 bases, J shed 0 bases, and the junction held 8 bases outside the gene matches.

This clonotype was counted between two and nine times. This sequence joins TRBV29-1 and TRBJ1-2; TRBD1 matches at 12 bases. The CDR3 has 16 amino acids. J gave up 4 bases and V 1 base, and 7 bases lay outside the gene matches. Germline V gene data show CDR1 as SQVTM and CDR2 as ANQGSEA. CDR3 sequence: CSVEGDRGQVGYGYTF. For the CDR3, the DNA is TGCAGCGTTGAAGGGGACAGGGGGCAAGTAGGCTATGGCTACACCTTC.

In its sample, this clonotype was seen many times. This chain joins TRBV11-3 and TRBJ2-5, with D unresolved. The CDR3 consists of 13 residues. The germline V and J ends were trimmed by 1 base and 5 bases, with 8 bases remaining between them. Germline V lookup: CDR1 SGHNT, CDR2 YENEEA. The CDR3 here is CASSLVVGETQYF. CDR3 in DNA: TGTGCCAGCAGCTTAGTGGTGGGGGAGACCCAGTACTTC.

A word on this clonotype: A read error may be the cause here, since a much bigger clone is one base away. The rearrangement links TRBV9 to TRBJ2-5, with a possible D match to TRBD2 (6 bases). V gave up 4 bases and J gave up 5 bases, with 15 bases separating them. Germline V gene data show CDR1 as SGDLS and CDR2 as YYNGEE. This CDR3 is built from 14 residues. CDR3 bases: TGTGCCAGCAGCTTCCAGTTGGCGGGGGAGACCCAGTACTTC. This gives the protein CASSFQLAGETQYF. The full variable domain, rest sourced from reference TRBV9 and TRBJ2-5, is DSGVTQTPKHLITATGQRVTLRCSPRSGDLSVYWYQQSLDQGLQFLIQYYNGEERAKGNILERFSAQQFPDLHSELNLSSLELGDSALYFCASSFQLAGETQYFGPGTRLLVL.

This clonotype was seen only a few times. The chain recombines TRBV6-1 with TRBJ2-5; no clear D gene. Trimming left V 8 bases short and J 2 bases short, with 18 bases between. Germline V CDR1 and CDR2: MNHNS, SASEGT. The CDR3 has 15 residues. The CDR3 sequence is CASSPPVGRQETQYF. The CDR3 bases are TGTGCCAGCTCACCACCGGTGGGCAGACAAGAGACCCAGTACTTC.

The V and J genes are TRBV24-1 and TRBJ2-7, with 11 bases fitting TRBD2. This CDR3 is built from 16 residues. The germline V gene encodes CDR1 KGHDR and CDR2 SFDVKD. V lost 1 base and J lost 0; bases outside the gene matches: 1. CDR3 sequence reads: CATSDLTSGSSYEQYF. The CDR3 coding sequence is TGTGCCACCAGTGATTTAACTAGCGGGAGCTCCTACGAGCAGTACTTC.